Listed below are T cell receptor beta chains from one sample, sequenced in a study of OX40 agonist ivuxolimab in advanced cancers. TCRdb keeps only in-frame clones here, not all; method: immunoSEQ multiplex PCR. The table lists about 67,000 clones, approximately 90% of them singletons. Sample: CD4+ or CD8+ T cells sorted from blood, taken in a trial of the OX40 agonist ivuxolimab. The receptors were sampled from an adult with an advanced solid tumor such as melanoma, head and neck, liver or kidney cancer. The CDR3 runs from the conserved cysteine through the conserved F or W. Fields, in order: V gene, D gene, J gene, clone size, CDR3 DNA, CDR3 protein. The D gene is left open where the match is weak. Some rows have no size entry. The others give once, few or many, or a class for an expanded clone.

v_gene: TRBV14
d_gene: TRBD1
j_gene: TRBJ2-6
abundance: -
CDR3nt: TGTGCCAGCACCCACCGGGACAGGGGGTCTGGGGCCAACGTCCTGACTTTC
CDR3aa: CASTHRDRGSGANVLTF

v_gene: TRBV5-1
d_gene: TRBD2
j_gene: TRBJ2-3
abundance: -
CDR3nt: TGCGCCAGCAGTTCAGGACTAGCGGGGCTTACAGATACGCAGTATTTT
CDR3aa: CASSSGLAGLTDTQYF

v_gene: TRBV27
d_gene: TRBD1
j_gene: TRBJ1-2
abundance: -
CDR3nt: TGTGCCAGCAGTTTAGGGCAGGGGGTTGGCTACACCTTC
CDR3aa: CASSLGQGVGYTF

v_gene: TRBV6-5
d_gene: TRBD1
j_gene: TRBJ1-2
abundance: -
CDR3nt: TGTGCCAGCAGTTCTCCGGGACAGGGAAACTATGGCTACACCTTC
CDR3aa: CASSSPGQGNYGYTF

v_gene: TRBV5-1
d_gene: -
j_gene: TRBJ2-3
abundance: -
CDR3nt: TGCGCCAGCAGCTTGGATTGGGGGGCTAGCACAGATACGCAGTATTTT
CDR3aa: CASSLDWGASTDTQYF

v_gene: TRBV7-2
d_gene: -
j_gene: TRBJ2-5
abundance: -
CDR3nt: TGTGCCAGCAGTAATACTCGGGGCAGATTTGAGACCCAGTACTTC
CDR3aa: CASSNTRGRFETQYF

v_gene: TRBV27
d_gene: TRBD2
j_gene: TRBJ2-7
abundance: -
CDR3nt: TGTGCCAGCACCCAAAATCCTAGCGGGAGCTACGAGCAGTACTTC
CDR3aa: CASTQNPSGSYEQYF

v_gene: TRBV6-1
d_gene: -
j_gene: TRBJ2-1
abundance: -
CDR3nt: TGTGCCAGCAGTGTAACAGGGCCCTTCTCCTACAATGAGCAGTTCTTC
CDR3aa: CASSVTGPFSYNEQFF

v_gene: TRBV18
d_gene: TRBD1
j_gene: TRBJ2-7
abundance: -
CDR3nt: TGTGCCAGCTCACTCGGGGGACAGGGGGCGATGTACGAGCAGTACTTC
CDR3aa: CASSLGGQGAMYEQYF

v_gene: TRBV5-4
d_gene: -
j_gene: TRBJ2-7
abundance: -
CDR3nt: TGTGCCAGCAGCTTGGCGGGAATAGTCTACGAGCAGTACTTC
CDR3aa: CASSLAGIVYEQYF

v_gene: TRBV2
d_gene: -
j_gene: TRBJ1-5
abundance: -
CDR3nt: TGTGCCAGCAGCCGTAGCAATCAGCCCCAGCATTTT
CDR3aa: CASSRSNQPQHF

v_gene: TRBV28
d_gene: -
j_gene: TRBJ2-1
abundance: -
CDR3nt: TGTGCCAGCACAACCTACAATGAGCAGTTCTTC
CDR3aa: CASTTYNEQFF

v_gene: TRBV5-1
d_gene: TRBD2
j_gene: TRBJ2-7
abundance: -
CDR3nt: TGCGCCAGCAGCCGGACTAGCGGGAGTGGGTCCTACGAGCAGTACTTC
CDR3aa: CASSRTSGSGSYEQYF

v_gene: TRBV7-3
d_gene: TRBD2
j_gene: TRBJ2-1
abundance: -
CDR3nt: TGTGCCAGCAGCCTTAGCGGGAGGTCACCCAATGAGCAGTTCTTC
CDR3aa: CASSLSGRSPNEQFF

v_gene: TRBV7-9
d_gene: TRBD2
j_gene: TRBJ2-1
abundance: -
CDR3nt: TGTGCCAGCAGCGCCGGACTAGCGGGGGTCAATGAGCAGTTCTTC
CDR3aa: CASSAGLAGVNEQFF

v_gene: TRBV27
d_gene: -
j_gene: TRBJ2-1
abundance: -
CDR3nt: TGTGCCAGCAGTTATCGAGTGGGCTTCTACAATGAGCAGTTCTTC
CDR3aa: CASSYRVGFYNEQFF

v_gene: TRBV19
d_gene: TRBD1
j_gene: TRBJ2-5
abundance: once
CDR3nt: TGTGCCACCGTGGACAGGGGTAAAGAGACCCAGTACTTC
CDR3aa: CATVDRGKETQYF

v_gene: TRBV5-4
d_gene: -
j_gene: TRBJ1-2
abundance: -
CDR3nt: TGTGCCAGCAGCTTTCCCACACGAGGCTACACCTTC
CDR3aa: CASSFPTRGYTF

v_gene: TRBV19
d_gene: -
j_gene: TRBJ1-1
abundance: -
CDR3nt: TGTGCCAGTAGTCTAAGACAGGCTATGAACACTGAAGCTTTCTTT
CDR3aa: CASSLRQAMNTEAFF

v_gene: TRBV14
d_gene: -
j_gene: TRBJ2-2
abundance: once
CDR3nt: TGTGCCAGCAGCCAGTTTTCCGGGACCCTAACCGGGGAGCTGTTTTTT
CDR3aa: CASSQFSGTLTGELFF

v_gene: TRBV12-2
d_gene: -
j_gene: TRBJ2-3
abundance: -
CDR3nt: -
CDR3aa: CASRHFGTGATDTQYF

v_gene: TRBV19
d_gene: -
j_gene: TRBJ2-2
abundance: -
CDR3nt: TGTGCCAGTAGTATAGATCGGTTGGGCCCAGGGGAGCTGTTTTTT
CDR3aa: CASSIDRLGPGELFF

v_gene: TRBV18
d_gene: -
j_gene: TRBJ2-1
abundance: -
CDR3nt: TGTGCCAGCTCACCACCCAGACCCAATGAGCAGTTCTTC
CDR3aa: CASSPPRPNEQFF

v_gene: TRBV18
d_gene: -
j_gene: TRBJ2-3
abundance: -
CDR3nt: TGTGCCAGCTCACCACCTAGCACAGATACGCAGTATTTT
CDR3aa: CASSPPSTDTQYF

v_gene: TRBV7-3
d_gene: TRBD1
j_gene: TRBJ2-1
abundance: once
CDR3nt: TGTGCCAGCAGCTCCCCGGGACAGAATGAGCAGTTCTTC
CDR3aa: CASSSPGQNEQFF

v_gene: TRBV7-6
d_gene: TRBD1
j_gene: TRBJ1-6
abundance: -
CDR3nt: TGTGCCAGCAGCTCCGGACAGGTGGTGGGTAATTCACCCCTCCACTTT
CDR3aa: CASSSGQVVGNSPLHF

v_gene: TRBV16
d_gene: TRBD2
j_gene: TRBJ2-2
abundance: -
CDR3nt: TGTGCCAGCAGCCTTACCCTGGGGACTAGCGGGAGCACCGGGGAGCTGTTTTTT
CDR3aa: CASSLTLGTSGSTGELFF

v_gene: TRBV5-1
d_gene: -
j_gene: TRBJ1-2
abundance: -
CDR3nt: TGCGCCAGCAGGGCAGGGGCGGGCTATGGCTACACCTTC
CDR3aa: CASRAGAGYGYTF

v_gene: TRBV6-5
d_gene: -
j_gene: TRBJ2-7
abundance: -
CDR3nt: TGTGCCAGCAGTTACTCGATTGGCGAGCAGTACTTC
CDR3aa: CASSYSIGEQYF

v_gene: TRBV5-1
d_gene: TRBD2
j_gene: TRBJ2-1
abundance: -
CDR3nt: TGCGCCAGCAGCTTACTAGCGGGAGGGCCGGGGTCCTACAATGAGCAGTTCTTC
CDR3aa: CASSLLAGGPGSYNEQFF

v_gene: TRBV19
d_gene: -
j_gene: TRBJ2-7
abundance: -
CDR3nt: TGTGCCAGTAGTACCCCTTCCATGACAGGAGACAATTACGAGCAGTACTTC
CDR3aa: CASSTPSMTGDNYEQYF

v_gene: TRBV2
d_gene: -
j_gene: TRBJ1-2
abundance: -
CDR3nt: TGTGCCAGCAGCCAAGAGCCAGGCTATGGCTACACCTTC
CDR3aa: CASSQEPGYGYTF

v_gene: TRBV7-8
d_gene: -
j_gene: TRBJ2-7
abundance: -
CDR3nt: TGTGCCAGCAGCTTAGAATCGGGATACGAGCAGTACTTC
CDR3aa: CASSLESGYEQYF

v_gene: TRBV5-4
d_gene: TRBD1
j_gene: TRBJ2-7
abundance: -
CDR3nt: TGTGCCAGCAGCTCTAGGGACAGCTCCTACGAGCAGTACTTC
CDR3aa: CASSSRDSSYEQYF

v_gene: TRBV28
d_gene: TRBD1
j_gene: TRBJ1-2
abundance: -
CDR3nt: TGTGCCAGCAGTCCGCCGGACAGGGTTGACTATGGCTACACCTTC
CDR3aa: CASSPPDRVDYGYTF

v_gene: TRBV7-9
d_gene: TRBD1
j_gene: TRBJ2-7
abundance: -
CDR3nt: TGTGCCAGCAGCTTAGTGAGAGGGACAGCCAGGGTTTACGAGCAGTACTTC
CDR3aa: CASSLVRGTARVYEQYF

v_gene: TRBV7-8
d_gene: TRBD1
j_gene: TRBJ1-3
abundance: -
CDR3nt: TGTGCCAGCAGAAGGGACAGGGCCGCTGGAAACACCATATATTTT
CDR3aa: CASRRDRAAGNTIYF

v_gene: TRBV28
d_gene: -
j_gene: TRBJ1-5
abundance: -
CDR3nt: TGTGCCAGCAGGACCCACGACAGGAATCAGCCCCAGCATTTT
CDR3aa: CASRTHDRNQPQHF

v_gene: TRBV6-6
d_gene: -
j_gene: TRBJ2-3
abundance: -
CDR3nt: TGTGCCAGCAGTTACTCACCGGGGACGGGGGATACGCAGTATTTT
CDR3aa: CASSYSPGTGDTQYF

v_gene: TRBV7-2
d_gene: -
j_gene: TRBJ1-2
abundance: few
CDR3nt: TGTGCCAGCAGCTTAGCCCGCGGGGGCTATGGCTACACCTTC
CDR3aa: CASSLARGGYGYTF

v_gene: TRBV19
d_gene: TRBD1
j_gene: TRBJ2-1
abundance: -
CDR3nt: TGTGCCAGTACCCAGGACAGGGGGCTCTACAATGAGCAGTTCTTC
CDR3aa: CASTQDRGLYNEQFF

v_gene: TRBV6-5
d_gene: TRBD1
j_gene: TRBJ2-1
abundance: -
CDR3nt: TGTGCCAGCAGATCCGGGACAGGGGCGAGCTTCGTCTTC
CDR3aa: CASRSGTGASFVF

v_gene: TRBV28
d_gene: -
j_gene: TRBJ2-7
abundance: -
CDR3nt: TGTGCCAGCAGACCGGGCCCCGGTGAGCAGTACTTC
CDR3aa: CASRPGPGEQYF

v_gene: TRBV7-8
d_gene: -
j_gene: TRBJ1-2
abundance: -
CDR3nt: TGTGCCAGCAGCTTAAGGCGGACGAATAACTATGGCTACACCTTC
CDR3aa: CASSLRRTNNYGYTF

v_gene: TRBV16
d_gene: -
j_gene: TRBJ1-5
abundance: -
CDR3nt: TGTGCCAGCAGCCAAGGTCCCATTACCGGTCAGCCCCAGCATTTT
CDR3aa: CASSQGPITGQPQHF